This is a list of T cell receptor beta chains from one sample in a study of blood T cell repertoires in COVID-19. The assay was immunoSEQ multiplex PCR, and TCRdb's table has in-frame clones only and misses some. The sample yields roughly 76,000 clones, around 78% seen once. The sequencing input was peripheral blood. These receptors were obtained from a human donor in a cohort sampled during active COVID-19. CDR3s include the opening cysteine and the closing phenylalanine or tryptophan. Fields, in order: clone size, J gene, D gene, V gene, CDR3 protein, CDR3 DNA. A D gene is named only where the DNA matches it firmly. Clone size is not always given. Where it is, it says once, few, many or a class for expanded clones.

-,TRBJ2-1,TRBD1,TRBV28,CASSPGGPLEEQFF,TGTGCCAGCAGCCCAGGGGGCCCCCTGGAGGAGCAGTTCTTC
-,TRBJ2-6,TRBD2,TRBV7-9,CASSRGLAGPSGANVLTF,TGTGCCAGCAGCAGAGGACTAGCGGGCCCTTCTGGGGCCAACGTCCTGACTTTC
few,TRBJ2-7,TRBD2,TRBV4-3,CASSQDLELAGVSEQYF,TGCGCCAGCAGCCAAGATCTCGAACTAGCGGGAGTGAGCGAGCAGTACTTC
few,TRBJ2-7,TRBD1,TRBV5-8,CASSIAGQGVIYEQYF,TGTGCCAGCAGCATTGCCGGACAGGGAGTAATCTACGAGCAGTACTTC
-,TRBJ1-2,-,TRBV14,CASSQDGEGTSYGYTF,TGTGCCAGCAGCCAAGATGGGGAGGGGACGAGCTATGGCTACACCTTC
-,TRBJ2-3,-,TRBV6-2/TRBV6-3,CASSYELDTQYF,TGTGCCAGCAGTTACGAACTAGATACGCAGTATTTT
-,TRBJ2-7,-,TRBV7-2,CASSLALAVYEQYF,TGTGCCAGCAGCTTAGCCCTAGCAGTCTACGAGCAGTACTTC
-,TRBJ2-2,TRBD2,TRBV19,CASSTAGGRSGELFF,TGTGCCAGTAGTACAGCGGGAGGGCGGTCCGGGGAGCTGTTTTTT
-,TRBJ2-5,-,TRBV30,CAWNRQISQETQYF,TGTGCCTGGAACCGACAGATAAGTCAAGAGACCCAGTACTTC
-,TRBJ1-6,TRBD1,TRBV3-1/TRBV3-2,CASSPDRGNSPLHF,TGTGCCAGCAGTCCCGACAGGGGTAATTCACCCCTCCACTTT
once,TRBJ1-6,-,TRBV21-1,CASSKGLPGLNSPLHF,TGTGCCAGCAGCAAGGGACTCCCGGGACTTAATTCACCCCTCCACTTT
-,TRBJ1-1,TRBD1,TRBV19,CASSIQGRQGTEAFF,TGTGCCAGTAGTATCCAAGGGCGACAGGGGACTGAAGCTTTCTTT
-,TRBJ1-4,-,TRBV2,CASRNVFLGLFF,TGTGCCAGCAGGAACGTGTTTCTAGGCCTGTTTTTT
many,TRBJ2-6,-,TRBV7-9,CASSPQTSGANVLTF,TGTGCCAGCAGCCCTCAGACATCTGGGGCCAACGTCCTGACTTTC
once,TRBJ2-2,-,TRBV7-8,CASSAGGTVITGELFF,TGTGCCAGCAGCGCAGGGGGGACCGTTATAACCGGGGAGCTGTTTTTT
-,TRBJ1-6,TRBD1,TRBV27,CASSRTTGRGDNSPLHF,TGTGCCAGCAGTAGAACGACAGGGCGAGGGGATAATTCACCCCTCCACTTT
once,TRBJ2-5,TRBD2,TRBV5-4,CASGSGGETQYF,TGTGCCAGTGGTAGCGGGGGAGAGACCCAGTACTTC
-,TRBJ1-6,-,TRBV6-5,CASRQGTVNSPLHF,TGTGCCAGCAGGCAGGGGACGGTTAATTCACCCCTCCACTTT
-,TRBJ1-1,-,TRBV27,CASSLRRQVATEAFF,TGTGCCAGCAGTTTACGGCGTCAGGTGGCCACTGAAGCTTTCTTT
-,TRBJ1-6,-,TRBV6-5,CASALGVGYNSPLHF,TGTGCCAGCGCCCTAGGAGTAGGCTATAATTCACCCCTCCACTTT
-,TRBJ2-1,TRBD2,TRBV7-9,CASSPSGNYNEQFF,TGTGCCAGCAGCCCTAGCGGAAACTACAATGAGCAGTTCTTC
once,TRBJ2-2,TRBD2,TRBV29-1,CSGTSGRAGGELFF,TGCAGCGGGACTAGCGGGAGGGCCGGCGGGGAGCTGTTTTTT
-,TRBJ2-7,TRBD1,TRBV2,CASSVETGHSYEQYF,TGTGCCAGCAGTGTTGAGACAGGGCATTCCTACGAGCAGTACTTC
few,TRBJ2-1,TRBD1,TRBV5-4,CASSRDSSSYNEQFF,TGTGCCAGCAGCCGGGACAGCAGCTCCTACAATGAGCAGTTCTTC
-,TRBJ2-3,TRBD2,TRBV7-2,CASSLGSSGSLRDTQYF,TGTGCCAGCAGCTTAGGTTCTAGCGGGAGTTTACGGGATACGCAGTATTTT
-,TRBJ2-7,-,TRBV4-2,CASSQDLTGSSYEQYF,TGTGCCAGCAGCCAAGATCTAACAGGTTCTTCCTACGAGCAGTACTTC
few,TRBJ2-7,TRBD1,TRBV14,CASRRQGAFYEQYF,TGTGCCAGCAGACGACAGGGGGCTTTTTACGAGCAGTACTTC
-,TRBJ2-7,-,TRBV21-1,CASSRKHRDRDSYEQYF,TGTGCCAGCAGCCGTAAGCACCGGGACAGGGACTCCTACGAGCAGTACTTC
few,TRBJ2-1,TRBD2,TRBV5-5,CASFPARAGVNEQFF,TGTGCCAGCTTCCCCGCGAGAGCGGGAGTGAATGAGCAGTTCTTC
-,TRBJ1-1,TRBD1,TRBV10-3,CAISPRDRGPNTEAFF,TGTGCCATCAGTCCAAGAGACAGGGGGCCGAACACTGAAGCTTTCTTT
-,TRBJ2-7,-,TRBV3-1/TRBV3-2,CASSQQPQRDYEQYF,TGTGCCAGCAGCCAACAACCCCAGAGGGATTACGAGCAGTACTTC
-,TRBJ1-2,-,TRBV7-2,CASSVPRWVTSSYGYTF,TGTGCCAGCAGCGTTCCCCGATGGGTCACTTCTAGTTATGGCTACACCTTC
-,TRBJ1-5,TRBD1,TRBV5-1,CASSSDRSGQPQHF,TGCGCCAGCAGCTCGGACAGGTCGGGTCAGCCCCAGCATTTT